The following is a T cell receptor beta chain sequence with its context. As yet, its antigen is unknown. These data are taken from a study of CD8+ T cells in alopecia areata. In the study overall: Each day, treated patients took oral tofacitinib twice, at 5 to 10 mg per dose.

A FACSAria was used to sort CD4+ and CD8+ T cells. These cells came from PBMCs. The germline gives CDR1 SGHDN, CDR2 FVKESK. V lost 3 bases, J lost 12 bases, and 14 bases lay in between. The CDR3 loop spans 13 amino acids. Whole-study findings and limits: Scalp sequencing captures resident alphabeta T cells of normal skin too.

Isolated RNA was reverse transcribed into cDNA used as the sequencing template. Profiled with immunoSEQ multiplex PCR; TCRdb holds only in-frame clones, not every one. The sample records about 150,000 clones, around 87% being singletons. The receptor was isolated from a human donor with alopecia areata. The sequences come from CD8+ T cells sorted from blood, collected at week 0. The chain recombines TRBV14 with TRBJ1-4, with a tentative D call TRBD1 (5 bases). The chain's CDR3 is CASSHGATQELFF. The CDR3 bases are TGTGCCAGCAGCCATGGGGCCACCCAAGAACTGTTTTTT.